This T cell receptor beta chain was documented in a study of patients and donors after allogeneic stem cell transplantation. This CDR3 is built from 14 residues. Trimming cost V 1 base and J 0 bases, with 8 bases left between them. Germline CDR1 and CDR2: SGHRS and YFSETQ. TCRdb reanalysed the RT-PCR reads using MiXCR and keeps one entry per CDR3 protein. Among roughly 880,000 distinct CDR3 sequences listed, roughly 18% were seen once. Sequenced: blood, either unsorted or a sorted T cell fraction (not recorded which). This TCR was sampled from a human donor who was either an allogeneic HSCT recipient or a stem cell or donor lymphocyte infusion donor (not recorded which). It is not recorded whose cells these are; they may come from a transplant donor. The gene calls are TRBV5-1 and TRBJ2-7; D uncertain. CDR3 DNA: TGCGCCAGCAGCTTGTTGGACGACTCCTACGAGCAGTACTTC. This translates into CASSLLDDSYEQYF.